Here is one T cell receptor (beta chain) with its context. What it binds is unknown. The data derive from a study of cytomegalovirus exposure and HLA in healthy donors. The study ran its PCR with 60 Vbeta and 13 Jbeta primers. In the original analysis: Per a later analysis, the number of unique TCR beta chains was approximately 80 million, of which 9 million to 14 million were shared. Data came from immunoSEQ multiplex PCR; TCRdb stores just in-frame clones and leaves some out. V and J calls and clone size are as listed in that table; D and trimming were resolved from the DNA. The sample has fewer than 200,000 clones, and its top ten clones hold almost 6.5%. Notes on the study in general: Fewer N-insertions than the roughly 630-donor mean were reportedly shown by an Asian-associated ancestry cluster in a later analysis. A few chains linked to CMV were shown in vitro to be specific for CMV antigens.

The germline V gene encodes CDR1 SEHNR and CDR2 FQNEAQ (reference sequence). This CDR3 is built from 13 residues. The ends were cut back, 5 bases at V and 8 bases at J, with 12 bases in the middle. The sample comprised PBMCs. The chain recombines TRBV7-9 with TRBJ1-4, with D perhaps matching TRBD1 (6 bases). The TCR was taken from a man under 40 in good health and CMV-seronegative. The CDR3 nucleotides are TGTGCCAGCAGCCCGGGACAATACGAAAAACTGTTTTTT. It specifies CASSPGQYEKLFF. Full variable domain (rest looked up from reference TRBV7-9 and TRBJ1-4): DTGVSQNPRHKITKRGQNVTFRCDPISEHNRLYWYRQTLGQGPEFLTYFQNEAQLEKSRLLSDRFSAERPKGSFSTLEIQRTEQGDSAMYLCASSPGQYEKLFFGSGTQLSVL.